The TCR beta chain under discussion was sequenced for a study of human T cells and chemical hapten exposure. V shed 5 bases and J 6 bases; nucleotides not matched to a gene: 9. The CDR3 has 15 amino acids. Germline V gene lookup returns CDR1 SGHAT and CDR2 FQNNGV. TCRdb recomputed calls from the RACE reads with MiXCR, one row per CDR3 protein. The sample contains tens of thousands of distinct CDR3 sequences, 3.5% to 4.5% of which appear only once. Indicated time point: healthy volunteer bleed at 2 weeks. From whole blood left unfractionated, total RNA was extracted. The source of this sequence is a female donor in good health. Some clones in this sample may be carry-over from other donors' samples. Sequencing was performed on whole blood. This chain uses TRBV11-2 with TRBJ1-5, with 8 bases matching TRBD1. CDR3 nucleotide sequence: TGTGCCAGCAGCCGCGACAGGGGCCGGAGTCAGCCCCAGCATTTT. This codes for CASSRDRGRSQPQHF.